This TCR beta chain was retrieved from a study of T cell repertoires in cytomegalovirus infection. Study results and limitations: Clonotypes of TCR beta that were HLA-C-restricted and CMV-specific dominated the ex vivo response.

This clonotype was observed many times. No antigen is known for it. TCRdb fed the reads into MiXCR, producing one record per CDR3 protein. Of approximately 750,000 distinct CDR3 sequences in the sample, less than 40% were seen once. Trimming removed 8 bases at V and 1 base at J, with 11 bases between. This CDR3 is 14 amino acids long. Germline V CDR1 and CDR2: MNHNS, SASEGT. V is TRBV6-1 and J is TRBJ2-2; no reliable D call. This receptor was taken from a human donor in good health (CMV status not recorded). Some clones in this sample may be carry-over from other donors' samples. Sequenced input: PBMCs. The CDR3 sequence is CASRHAQNTGELFF. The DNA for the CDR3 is TGTGCCAGCCGACACGCGCAGAACACCGGGGAGCTGTTTTTT.